This record covers a single TCR beta chain. Its specific antigen is unknown. Base qualities are not provided; no much larger clone lies one nucleotide away. Explained via the paper, the time point label denotes: after dendritic cell vaccination, including at tumor progression/relapse. Patients were selected for having adequate residual fresh-frozen tumor tissue and more than two years of available survival data. Molecular status otherwise varied across the glioblastoma patients, but none of them carried an isocitrate dehydrogenase mutation. PBMC were collected before vaccination, two weeks after the third vaccination, and at tumor progression if tumor progression occurred. The Qiagen DNeasy Blood extraction Kit was used for extraction of genomic DNA. The data belong to a study of glioma-infiltrating T cells after dendritic cell vaccination listed by TCRdb under 2016. Turning to the overall study: Of the roughly 15 glioblastoma patients in the cohort, all drawn from Phase I and II dendritic cell vaccination trials, 9 were newly diagnosed and 6 had recurrent disease. Survival after dendritic cell vaccination was correlated with TCR sequencing metrics, such as TIL content and the overlap between tumor and blood repertoires. The vaccine was prepared from monocyte-derived dendritic cells that were cultured for seven days with IL-4 and GM-CSF and then pulsed overnight with autologous tumor lysate. Each patient got three intradermal injections of the dendritic cell vaccine, spaced at biweekly intervals, in the arm below the axilla. Between 2003 and 2012, patients were given autologous tumor lysate-pulsed dendritic cell vaccination. Tumor-infiltrating lymphocyte content was quantified and tumor and blood repertoires were compared in dendritic cell-vaccinated glioblastoma patients by deep sequencing of TCR beta CDR3 regions. General conclusions and limits of the study: Higher estimated pretreatment TIL content predicted longer time to progression and overall survival after dendritic cell vaccination. TCR clonality showed no direct relationship with survival, which suggests that a diverse polyclonal response may matter. The TCR overlap response model with three groups was called speculative and said to need prospective validation. The cohort was small and heterogeneous, with few patients having full blood and tumor sets and even fewer initial-recurrent tumor pairs.

V and J are truncated by 1 base and 1 base respectively, leaving an intervening sequence of 14 bases. The CDR3 starts with the cysteine, ends with the phenylalanine, and has 17 residues. Only the CDR3 part of the read is kept: 51 bases, read in frame from the first base. CDR1 SGHAT and CDR2 FQNNGV were looked up in the germline V gene. TCRB CDR3 regions were amplified from about 2 ug genomic DNA, or all available DNA if less, using the immunoSEQ assay. The multiplex PCR relied on 60 forward primers for TCR V beta segments and 13 reverse primers for J beta segments. To estimate the number of reads per starting template, synthetic control templates were added to each sample at limiting dilution. The Illumina HiSeq System generated 87 bp sequencing reads. The original methods were these. To remove PCR and sequencing errors, closely related sequences were merged with a nearest neighbor algorithm. TCR overlap was defined as the percentage of unique tumor TCR beta sequences that were also found in the peripheral blood of the same patient. This immuneACCESS table, as held by TCRdb, lists in-frame sequences with V and J called but not all clones. Of the missing ones, under half trace to an unresolved V gene in checked studies; the others have no known cause. V and J calls and clone size follow that table, whereas D and trimming were derived from the DNA. Within this sample are 65,000 or so clones, with about nine tenths of them counted one time only. The ten largest make up under 14% of the sample.

Source: blood, taken after dendritic cell vaccination. The clonotype comes from a human donor with glioblastoma. This chain joins TRBV11-2 to TRBJ1-5; TRBD1 is a possible D gene, resting on 6 matching bases. CDR3 reads: CASSLGGAGTSNQPQHF. In nucleotides, the sequence is TGTGCCAGCAGCTTAGGCGGAGCCGGGACAAGCAATCAGCCCCAGCATTTT.